This T cell receptor (beta chain) was observed in a study of T-cell reconstitution after alpha-beta-depleted transplantation in children. The germline gives CDR1 ENHRY, CDR2 SYGVKD. The CDR3 loop spans 14 amino acids. Trimming took 7 bases from V and 3 from J; bases not matched to a gene: 5. The TCRbeta library incorporated unique molecular identifiers. Via MiXCR, TCRdb re-called the PCR reads, giving one row per CDR3 protein. The sample holds a few hundred thousand distinct CDR3 sequences, roughly 20% seen once. The source of this sequence is a human donor who donated a stem cell graft to a child with acute myeloid leukemia. The sequenced sample was PBMCs from the stem cell graft donor, obtained from the stem cell graft. This rearrangement joins TRBV10-3 to TRBJ2-2; 7 bases align to TRBD2. For the CDR3, the DNA is TGTGCCATCACACGGGAGGTGGACACCGGGGAGCTGTTTTTT. Its protein is CAITREVDTGELFF.